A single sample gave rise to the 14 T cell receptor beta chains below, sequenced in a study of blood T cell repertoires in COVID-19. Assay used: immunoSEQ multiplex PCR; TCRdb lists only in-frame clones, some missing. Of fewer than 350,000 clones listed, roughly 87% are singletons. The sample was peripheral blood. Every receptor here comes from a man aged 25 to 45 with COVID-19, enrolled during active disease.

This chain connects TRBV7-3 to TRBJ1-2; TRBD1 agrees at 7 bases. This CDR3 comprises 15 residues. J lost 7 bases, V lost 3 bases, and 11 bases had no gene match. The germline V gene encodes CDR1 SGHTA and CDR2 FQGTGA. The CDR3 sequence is CASSLARDSDSGYTF. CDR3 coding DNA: TGTGCCAGCAGCTTGGCCAGGGACAGCGATTCTGGCTACACCTTC.

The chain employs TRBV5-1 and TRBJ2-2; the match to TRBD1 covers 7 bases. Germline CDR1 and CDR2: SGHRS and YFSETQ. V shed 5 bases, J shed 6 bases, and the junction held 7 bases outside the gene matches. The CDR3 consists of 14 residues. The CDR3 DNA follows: TGCGCCAGCAGTCCCTACGGACAGGCCGGGGAGCTGTTTTTT. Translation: CASSPYGQAGELFF. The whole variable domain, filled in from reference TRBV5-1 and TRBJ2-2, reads KAGVTQTPRYLIKTRGQQVTLSCSPISGHRSVSWYQQTPGQGLQFLFEYFSETQRNKGNFPGRFSGRQFSNSRSEMNVSTLELGDSALYLCASSPYGQAGELFFGEGSRLTVL.

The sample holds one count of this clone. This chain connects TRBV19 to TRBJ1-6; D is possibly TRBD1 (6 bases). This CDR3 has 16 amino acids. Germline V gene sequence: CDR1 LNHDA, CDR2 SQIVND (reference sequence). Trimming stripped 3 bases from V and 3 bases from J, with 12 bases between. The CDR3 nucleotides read TGTGCCAGTAGTATCACAGGGACCATCTATAATTCACCCCTCCACTTT. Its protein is CASSITGTIYNSPLHF.

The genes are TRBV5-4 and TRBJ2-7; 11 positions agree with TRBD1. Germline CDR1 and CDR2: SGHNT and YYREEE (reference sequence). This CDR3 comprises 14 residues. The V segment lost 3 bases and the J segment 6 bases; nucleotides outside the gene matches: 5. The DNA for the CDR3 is TGTGCCAGCAGCTCGGACAGGGGGCAATCCGAGCAGTACTTC. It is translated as CASSSDRGQSEQYF.

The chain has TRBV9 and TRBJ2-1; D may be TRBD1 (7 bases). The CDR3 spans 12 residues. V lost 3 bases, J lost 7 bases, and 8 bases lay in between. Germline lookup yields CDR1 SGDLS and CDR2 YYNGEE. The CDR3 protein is CASSAGGNEQFF. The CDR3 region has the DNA TGTGCCAGCAGCGCAGGGGGGAATGAGCAGTTCTTC. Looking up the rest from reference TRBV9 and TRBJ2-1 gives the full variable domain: DSGVTQTPKHLITATGQRVTLRCSPRSGDLSVYWYQQSLDQGLQFLIQYYNGEERAKGNILERFSAQQFPDLHSELNLSSLELGDSALYFCASSAGGNEQFFGPGTRLTVL.

This chain's CDR3 is CASSLERAGEAFF. In DNA, the CDR3 is TGTGCCAGCAGCTTAGAGAGGGCGGGTGAAGCTTTCTTT. This chain joins TRBV13 and TRBJ1-1; D uncertain. CDR1 PRHDT and CDR2 FYEKMQ come from the germline V gene (reference sequence). This CDR3 has 13 residues. V was cut by 1 base and J by 7 bases, with 10 bases left in between.

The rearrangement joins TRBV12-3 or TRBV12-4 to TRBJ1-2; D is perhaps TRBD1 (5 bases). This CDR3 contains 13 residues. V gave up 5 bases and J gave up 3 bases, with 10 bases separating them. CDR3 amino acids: CASSRQIHYGYTF. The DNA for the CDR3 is TGTGCCAGCAGTCGACAGATCCACTATGGCTACACCTTC.

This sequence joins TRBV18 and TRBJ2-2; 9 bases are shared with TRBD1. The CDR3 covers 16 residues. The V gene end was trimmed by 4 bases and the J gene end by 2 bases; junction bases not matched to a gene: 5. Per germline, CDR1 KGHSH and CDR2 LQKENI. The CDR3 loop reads CASSRMDRGNTGELFF. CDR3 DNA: TGTGCCAGCTCACGTATGGACAGGGGAAACACCGGGGAGCTGTTTTTT.

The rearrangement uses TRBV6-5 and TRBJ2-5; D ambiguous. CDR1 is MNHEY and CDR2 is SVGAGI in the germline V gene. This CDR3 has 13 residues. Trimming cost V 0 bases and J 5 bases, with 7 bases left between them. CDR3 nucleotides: TGTGCCAGCAGTTACTCCCCCGGGGAGACCCAGTACTTC. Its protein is CASSYSPGETQYF.

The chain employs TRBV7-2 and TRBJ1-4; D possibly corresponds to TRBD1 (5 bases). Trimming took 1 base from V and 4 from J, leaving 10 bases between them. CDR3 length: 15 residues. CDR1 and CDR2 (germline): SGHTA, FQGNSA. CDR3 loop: CASSLGGAGNEKLFF. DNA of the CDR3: TGTGCCAGCAGCTTAGGGGGCGCCGGTAATGAAAAACTGTTTTTT.

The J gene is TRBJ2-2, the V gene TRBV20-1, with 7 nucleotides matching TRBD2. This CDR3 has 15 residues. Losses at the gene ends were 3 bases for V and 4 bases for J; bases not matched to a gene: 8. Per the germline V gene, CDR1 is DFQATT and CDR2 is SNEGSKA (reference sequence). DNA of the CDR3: TGCAGTGCTAGTAGGGATAGCGGGTTCACCGGGGAGCTGTTTTTT. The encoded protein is CSASRDSGFTGELFF.

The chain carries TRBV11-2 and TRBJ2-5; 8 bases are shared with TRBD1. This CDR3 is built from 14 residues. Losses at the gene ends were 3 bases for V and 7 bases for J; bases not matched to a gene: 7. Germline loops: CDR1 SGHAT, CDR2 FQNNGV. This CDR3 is CASSFEDRGRTQYF. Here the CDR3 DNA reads TGTGCCAGCAGCTTCGAAGACAGGGGACGGACCCAGTACTTC.

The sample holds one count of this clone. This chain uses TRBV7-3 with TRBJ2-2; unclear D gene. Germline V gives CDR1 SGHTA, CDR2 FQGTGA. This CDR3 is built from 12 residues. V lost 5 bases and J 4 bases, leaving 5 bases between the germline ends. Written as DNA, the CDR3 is TGTGCCAGCAGCCTGGCCACCGGGGAGCTGTTTTTT. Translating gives CASSLATGELFF.

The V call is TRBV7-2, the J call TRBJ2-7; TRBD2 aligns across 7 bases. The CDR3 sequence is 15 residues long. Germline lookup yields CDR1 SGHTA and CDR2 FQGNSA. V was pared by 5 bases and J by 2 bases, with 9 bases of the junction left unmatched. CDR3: CASSPWGGTAYEQYF. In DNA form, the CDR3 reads TGTGCCAGCAGCCCATGGGGGGGTACGGCCTACGAGCAGTACTTC.